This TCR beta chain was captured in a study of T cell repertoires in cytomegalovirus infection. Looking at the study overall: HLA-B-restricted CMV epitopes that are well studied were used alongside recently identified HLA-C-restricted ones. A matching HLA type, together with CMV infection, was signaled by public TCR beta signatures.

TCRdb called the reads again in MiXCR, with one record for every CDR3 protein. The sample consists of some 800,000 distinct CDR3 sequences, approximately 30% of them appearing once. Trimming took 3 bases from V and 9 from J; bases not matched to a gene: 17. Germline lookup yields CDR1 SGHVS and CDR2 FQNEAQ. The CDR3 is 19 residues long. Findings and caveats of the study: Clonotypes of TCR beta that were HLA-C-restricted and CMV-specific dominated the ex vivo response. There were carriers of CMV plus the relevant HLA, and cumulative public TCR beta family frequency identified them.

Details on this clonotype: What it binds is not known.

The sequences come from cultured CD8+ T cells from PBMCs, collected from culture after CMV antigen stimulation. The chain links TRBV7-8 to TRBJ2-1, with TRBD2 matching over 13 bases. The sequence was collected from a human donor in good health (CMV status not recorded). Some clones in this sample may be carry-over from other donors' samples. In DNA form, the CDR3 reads TGTGCCAGCAGCTTCCCAAGACTAGCGGGGGGCGGGTCAGCCGGTGAGCAGTTCTTC. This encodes CASSFPRLAGGGSAGEQFF.